One TCR beta chain is described in this entry. This sample is drawn from a study of blood T cell repertoires in COVID-19. As for the study in general: Whether acute or convalescent, the COVID-19 samples came from the United States, Italy and Spain.

Per the original data handling: Amplified reference gene primers provided the basis for estimating nucleated cell counts. Measured with immunoSEQ multiplex PCR; TCRdb has only the in-frame clones, and not every one. V, J and clone size reflect that table, while D and trimming were determined from the DNA. The data hold tens of thousands of clones, with around 83% observed a single time. The sequence was collected from a human donor in a cohort sampled during active COVID-19. The sample comprised peripheral blood.

CDR3 coding DNA: TGTGCCAGCAGCACAGCCACCGGGACAGTGAATCAGCCCCAGCATTTT. Protein: CASSTATGTVNQPQHF. The chain carries TRBV5-5 and TRBJ1-5; 7 bases line up with TRBD1. V lost 4 bases to trimming and J lost 4 bases; unmatched junction nucleotides: 11. CDR3 size: 16 residues. Germline CDR1 is SGHKS and CDR2 is YYEKEE (reference sequence).